This T cell receptor beta chain stems from a study of T cell changes during pregnancy in multiple sclerosis. Sequencing used immunoSEQ multiplex PCR; TCRdb keeps in-frame clones, though not all of them. Among tens of thousands of clones listed, 80% to 95% were seen once. J lost 7 bases, V lost 2 bases, and 8 bases had no gene match. This CDR3 spans 15 amino acids. Germline CDR1 is SEHNR and CDR2 is FQNEAQ (reference sequence). This chain uses TRBV7-9 with TRBJ2-4; 7 nucleotides line up with TRBD1. This TCR came from a female donor with multiple sclerosis, enrolled in a pregnancy study. This sample comprised peripheral blood, obtained before pregnancy. This CDR3 reads CASSLLGQTGNIQYF. CDR3 nucleotide sequence: TGTGCCAGCAGCTTACTCGGACAGACAGGGAACATTCAGTACTTC.